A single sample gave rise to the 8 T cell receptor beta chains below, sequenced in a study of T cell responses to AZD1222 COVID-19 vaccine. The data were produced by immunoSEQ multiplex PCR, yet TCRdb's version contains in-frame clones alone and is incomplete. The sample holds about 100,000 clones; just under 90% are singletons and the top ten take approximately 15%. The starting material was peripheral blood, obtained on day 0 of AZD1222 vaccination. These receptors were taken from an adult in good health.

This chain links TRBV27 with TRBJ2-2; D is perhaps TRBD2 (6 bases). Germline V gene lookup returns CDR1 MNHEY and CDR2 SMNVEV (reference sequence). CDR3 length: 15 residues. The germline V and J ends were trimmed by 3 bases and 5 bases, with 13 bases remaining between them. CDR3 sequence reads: CASSFGWRGTGELFF. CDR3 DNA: TGTGCCAGCAGTTTCGGGTGGAGGGGAACCGGGGAGCTGTTTTTT.

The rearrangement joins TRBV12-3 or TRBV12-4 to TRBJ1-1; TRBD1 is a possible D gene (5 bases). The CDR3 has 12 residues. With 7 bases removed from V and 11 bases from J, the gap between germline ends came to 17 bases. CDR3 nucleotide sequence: TGTGCCAGCACCTTGGGGGGAACCGGGGCTTTCTTT. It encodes CASTLGGTGAFF.

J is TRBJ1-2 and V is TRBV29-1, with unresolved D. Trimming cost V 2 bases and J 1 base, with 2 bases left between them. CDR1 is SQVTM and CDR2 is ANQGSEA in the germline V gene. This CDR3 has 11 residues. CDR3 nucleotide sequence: TGCAGCGTTGAAAGTAACTATGGCTACACCTTC. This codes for CSVESNYGYTF.

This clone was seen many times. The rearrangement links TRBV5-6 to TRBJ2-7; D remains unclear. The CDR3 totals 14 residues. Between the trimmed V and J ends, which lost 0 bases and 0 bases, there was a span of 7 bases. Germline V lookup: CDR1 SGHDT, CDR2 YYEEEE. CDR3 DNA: TGTGCCAGCAGCTTGGCCGTCGCCTCCTACGAGCAGTACTTC. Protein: CASSLAVASYEQYF.

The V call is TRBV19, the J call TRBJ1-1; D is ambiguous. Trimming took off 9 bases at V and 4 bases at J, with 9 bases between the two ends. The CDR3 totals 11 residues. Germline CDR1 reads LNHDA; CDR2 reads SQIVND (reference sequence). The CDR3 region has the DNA TGTGCCAGCAGTTCGATCACTGAAGCTTTCTTT. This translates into CASSSITEAFF.

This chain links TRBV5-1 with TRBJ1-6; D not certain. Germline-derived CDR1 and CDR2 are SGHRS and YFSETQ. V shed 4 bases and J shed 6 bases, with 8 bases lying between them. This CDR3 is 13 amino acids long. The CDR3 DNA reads TGCGCCAGCAGCACGGACTTTAATTCACCCCTCCACTTT. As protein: CASSTDFNSPLHF.

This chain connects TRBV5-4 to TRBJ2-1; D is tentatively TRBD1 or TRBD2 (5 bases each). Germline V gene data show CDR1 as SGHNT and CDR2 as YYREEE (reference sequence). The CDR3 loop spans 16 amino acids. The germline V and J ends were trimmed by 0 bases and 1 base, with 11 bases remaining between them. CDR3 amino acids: CASSLGGPGSYNEQFF. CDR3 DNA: TGTGCCAGCAGCTTGGGGGGACCGGGTTCCTACAATGAGCAGTTCTTC.

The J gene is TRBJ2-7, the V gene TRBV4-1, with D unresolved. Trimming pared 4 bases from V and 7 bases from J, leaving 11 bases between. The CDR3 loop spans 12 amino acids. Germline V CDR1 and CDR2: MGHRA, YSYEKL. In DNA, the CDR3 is TGCGCCAGCAGCCCCGGCCGCTTGGAGCAGTACTTC. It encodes CASSPGRLEQYF.